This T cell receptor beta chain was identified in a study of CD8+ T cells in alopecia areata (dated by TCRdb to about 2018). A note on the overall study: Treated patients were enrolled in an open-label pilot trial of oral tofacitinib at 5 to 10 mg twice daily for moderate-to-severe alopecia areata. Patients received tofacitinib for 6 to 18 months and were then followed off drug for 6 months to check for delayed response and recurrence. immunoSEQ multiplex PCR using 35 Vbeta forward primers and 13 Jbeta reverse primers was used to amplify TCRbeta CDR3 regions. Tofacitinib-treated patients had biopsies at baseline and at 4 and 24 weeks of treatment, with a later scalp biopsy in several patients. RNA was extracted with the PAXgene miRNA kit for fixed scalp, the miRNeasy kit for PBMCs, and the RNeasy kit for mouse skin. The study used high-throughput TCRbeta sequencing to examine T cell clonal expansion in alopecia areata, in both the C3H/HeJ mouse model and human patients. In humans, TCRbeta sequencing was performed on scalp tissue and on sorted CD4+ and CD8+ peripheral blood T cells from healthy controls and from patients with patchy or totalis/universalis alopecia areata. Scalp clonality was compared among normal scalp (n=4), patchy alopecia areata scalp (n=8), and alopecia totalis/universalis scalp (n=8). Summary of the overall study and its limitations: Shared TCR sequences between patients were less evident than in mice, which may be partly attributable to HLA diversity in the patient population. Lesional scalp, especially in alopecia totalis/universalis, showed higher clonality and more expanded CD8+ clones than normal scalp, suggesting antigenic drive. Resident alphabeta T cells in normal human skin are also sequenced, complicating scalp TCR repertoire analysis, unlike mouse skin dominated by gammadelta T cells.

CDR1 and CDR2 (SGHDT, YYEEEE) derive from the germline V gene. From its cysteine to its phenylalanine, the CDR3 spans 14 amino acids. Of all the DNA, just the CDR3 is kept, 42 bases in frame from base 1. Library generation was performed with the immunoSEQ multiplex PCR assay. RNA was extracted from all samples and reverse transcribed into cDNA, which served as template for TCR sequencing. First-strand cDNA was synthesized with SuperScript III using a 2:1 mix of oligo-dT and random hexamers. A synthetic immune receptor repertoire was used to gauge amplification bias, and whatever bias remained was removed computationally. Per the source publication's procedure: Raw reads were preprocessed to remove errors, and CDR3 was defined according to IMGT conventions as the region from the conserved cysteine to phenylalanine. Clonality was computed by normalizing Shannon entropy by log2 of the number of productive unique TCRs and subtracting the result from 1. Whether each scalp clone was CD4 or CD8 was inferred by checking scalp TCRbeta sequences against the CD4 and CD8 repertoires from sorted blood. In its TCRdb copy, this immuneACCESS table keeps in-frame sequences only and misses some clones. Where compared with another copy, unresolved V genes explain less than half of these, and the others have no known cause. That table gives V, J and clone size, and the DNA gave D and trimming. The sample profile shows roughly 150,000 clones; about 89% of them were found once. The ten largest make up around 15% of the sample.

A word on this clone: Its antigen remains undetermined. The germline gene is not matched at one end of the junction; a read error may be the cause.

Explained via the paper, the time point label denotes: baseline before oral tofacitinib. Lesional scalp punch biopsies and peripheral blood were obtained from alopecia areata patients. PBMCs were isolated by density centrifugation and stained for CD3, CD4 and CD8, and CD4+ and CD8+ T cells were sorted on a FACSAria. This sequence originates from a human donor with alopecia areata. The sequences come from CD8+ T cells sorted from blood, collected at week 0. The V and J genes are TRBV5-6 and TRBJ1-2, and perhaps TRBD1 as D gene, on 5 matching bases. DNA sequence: TGTGCCAGCATCCCCAGGACGGGGCACTATGGCTGCACCTTC. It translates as CASIPRTGHYGCTF.